Below are 2 T cell receptor beta chains sequenced from a single sample in a study of ipilimumab plus nivolumab after autologous stem cell transplantation. Repertoires were generated with immunoSEQ multiplex PCR, while TCRdb's copy carries only in-frame clones and drops some. The table has around 23,000 clones, over 65% seen once. This material consisted of PBMCs, taken in a trial of ipilimumab plus nivolumab as post-transplant consolidation. These receptors all stem from a male donor with diffuse large B-cell lymphoma.

The sample holds one count of this clone. V and J are TRBV2 and TRBJ2-7; perhaps TRBD2 as D (6 bases). Germline V lookup: CDR1 SNHLY, CDR2 FYNNEI. Trimming shortened V by 7 bases and J by 0 bases, and 13 bases separated the two germline ends. The CDR3 loop spans 14 amino acids. CDR3 amino acids: CASTGRDPSYEQYF. CDR3 nucleotide sequence: TGTGCCAGCACGGGGCGGGACCCCTCCTACGAGCAGTACTTC.

This clone was found once. V is TRBV11-2 and J is TRBJ2-4; D may correspond to TRBD1 or TRBD2 (5 bases each). The CDR3 has 14 amino acids. The germline gives CDR1 SGHAT, CDR2 FQNNGV. Deletions cut 5 bases from V and 6 bases from J, with 14 bases between. CDR3 protein: CASSPISGANIQYF. As DNA, the CDR3 is TGTGCCAGCAGCCCAATCTCCGGGGCAAACATTCAGTACTTC.